Presented here are 18 T cell receptor beta chains from one specimen sequenced in a study of CD8 T cells in Susac syndrome. cDNA came from about 0.5 to 1 ug RNA primed by random hexamers. TCRdb reprocessed the immunoSEQ multiplex PCR reads with MiXCR, giving one entry per CDR3 protein. The sample has 250,000 to 300,000 distinct CDR3 sequences; around 84% are singletons. The sequencing input was CD8+ T cells from PBMCs. These receptors all come from a human donor with multiple sclerosis.

The chain carries TRBV7-9 and TRBJ2-5, with D maybe TRBD1 (5 bases). Trimming removed 5 bases from V and 0 bases from J, with 10 bases in between. The CDR3 runs 14 residues. Germline V gene lookup returns CDR1 SEHNR and CDR2 FQNEAQ (reference sequence). CDR3 DNA: TGTGCCAGCAGCCAGGACAAGGACCAAGAGACCCAGTACTTC. Translating it yields CASSQDKDQETQYF.

This clonotype appeared a single time. This rearrangement joins TRBV27 to TRBJ2-1, with no clear D. Trimming removed 3 bases at V and 0 bases at J, with 15 bases between. The CDR3 covers 17 residues. The V gene's germline CDR1 is MNHEY and CDR2 SMNVEV (reference sequence). CDR3 protein: CASSFGGARISYNEQFF. The CDR3 region has the DNA TGTGCCAGCAGTTTCGGCGGAGCCCGTATCTCCTACAATGAGCAGTTCTTC.

Only one count was recorded for this clonotype. This chain uses TRBV28 with TRBJ2-7; TRBD1 matches 7 bases. The germline CDR1 and CDR2 sequences are MDHEN and SYDVKM. This CDR3 has 17 amino acids. The junction had 10 bases not matched to a gene; V was cut back by 2 bases and J by 0 bases. CDR3 sequence (DNA): TGTGCCAGCAGTTTAATATTGGGACAGCGCAGCTCCTACGAGCAGTACTTC. Encoded protein: CASSLILGQRSSYEQYF. Using reference TRBV28 and TRBJ2-7 for the parts outside the CDR3, the full variable domain is DVKVTQSSRYLVKRTGEKVFLECVQDMDHENMFWYRQDPGLGLRLIYFSYDVKMKEKGDIPEGYSVSREKKERFSLILESASTNQTSMYLCASSLILGQRSSYEQYFGPGTRLTVT.

This chain connects TRBV3-1 to TRBJ2-5, with D perhaps matching TRBD1 or TRBD2 (5 bases each). The germline V gene encodes CDR1 LGHDT and CDR2 YNNKEL (reference sequence). This CDR3 contains 17 residues. The V end was cut by 4 bases, the J end by 5 bases, with 23 bases between. Here the CDR3 reads CASSPIKGRDRWETQYF. The CDR3 DNA reads as TGTGCCAGCAGCCCGATTAAGGGACGGGATCGGTGGGAGACCCAGTACTTC.

This chain joins TRBV29-1 and TRBJ2-5; 8 bases line up with TRBD2. CDR3 length: 15 amino acids. With V trimmed by 1 base and J by 2 bases, 6 bases remained unmatched. Per germline, CDR1 SQVTM and CDR2 ANQGSEA. The CDR3 DNA sequence: TGCAGCGTTGAAGTCAGCGGGAGTGGACAAGAGACCCAGTACTTC. It specifies CSVEVSGSGQETQYF.

The chain links TRBV7-9 to TRBJ2-7, with D perhaps assigned TRBD1 or TRBD2 (5 bases each). CDR1 is SEHNR and CDR2 is FQNEAQ in the germline V gene (reference sequence). Trimming stripped 5 bases from V and 6 bases from J, with 14 bases between. This CDR3 comprises 13 residues. As DNA, the CDR3 is TGTGCCAGCAGCGCCTACGGGACCACCGAGCAGTACTTC. Its protein product is CASSAYGTTEQYF.

This rearrangement joins TRBV30 to TRBJ2-1; maybe TRBD1 (6 bases). The CDR3 extends over 18 amino acids. Germline CDR1 is GTSNPN and CDR2 is SVGIG (reference sequence). The CDR3 protein is CASSGLGRGRYSIDEQFF. In nucleotides, the CDR3 is TGTGCTTCGAGCGGTCTGGGAAGGGGGAGATATAGCATCGATGAGCAGTTCTTC. The entire variable domain, with the rest obtained from reference TRBV30 and TRBJ2-1, is as follows: SQTIHQWPATLVQPVGSPLSLECTVEGTSNPNLYWYRQAAGRGLQLLFYSVGIGQISSEVPQNLSASRPQDRQFILSSKKLLLSDSGFYLCASSGLGRGRYSIDEQFFGPGTRLTVL.

The chain employs TRBV27 and TRBJ1-1; D is unclear. Germline V gene lookup returns CDR1 MNHEY and CDR2 SMNVEV (reference sequence). The CDR3 extends over 14 amino acids. Trimming took 2 bases from V and 1 from J, leaving 8 bases between them. This CDR3 is CASSLGFSNTEAFF. CDR3 in DNA: TGTGCCAGCAGTTTAGGTTTCTCGAACACTGAAGCTTTCTTT.

This clonotype has a single count. The V call is TRBV7-8, the J call TRBJ1-1; D unresolved. This CDR3 region has 14 residues. Germline V gives CDR1 SGHVS, CDR2 FQNEAQ. V was cut by 6 bases and J by 0 bases, with 11 bases left in between. CDR3 amino acids: CASRETPLNTEAFF. The CDR3 DNA reads TGTGCCAGCAGGGAGACCCCCTTGAACACTGAAGCTTTCTTT.

The chain joins TRBV6-1 to TRBJ2-7; 8 bases fit TRBD1. The trim removed 2 bases at V and 5 bases at J, leaving 8 bases unmatched. The CDR3 spans 15 residues. Germline CDR1 MNHNS, CDR2 SASEGT. CDR3 protein: CASSELVAGGDEQYF. For the CDR3, the DNA is TGTGCCAGCAGTGAATTGGTGGCAGGGGGCGACGAGCAGTACTTC.

The CDR3 DNA reads TGTGCCAGCAGCAATCGGGACAGACCCAACGAGCAGTACTTC. Protein product: CASSNRDRPNEQYF. The chain carries TRBV7-9 and TRBJ2-7; 7 bases align to TRBD1. Trimming at V came to 5 bases and at J to 5 bases, leaving 9 bases not matched to a gene. CDR1 and CDR2 (germline): SEHNR, FQNEAQ (reference sequence). The CDR3 runs to 14 residues.

This clonotype was detected a few times. V usage is TRBV27 and J usage is TRBJ2-3, with 7 bases identical to TRBD2. The CDR3 contains 15 residues. CDR1 is MNHEY, CDR2 SMNVEV, per germline (reference sequence). J gave up 2 bases and V 1 base, and 3 bases lay outside the gene matches. The CDR3 nucleotides are TGTGCCAGCAGTTTATACGCGGGAGTCACAGATACGCAGTATTTT. Translation: CASSLYAGVTDTQYF.

This chain's CDR3 is CASSWRRDISRSETQYF. The CDR3 DNA reads as TGTGCCAGCAGTTGGAGGAGGGACATAAGTCGTTCGGAGACCCAGTACTTC. The rearrangement links TRBV12-3 or TRBV12-4 to TRBJ2-5; D is tentatively TRBD1 or TRBD2 (6 bases each). The CDR3 length is 17 residues. V was shortened by 4 bases and J by 5 bases, with 23 bases between the two germline ends.

This rearrangement joins TRBV7-9 to TRBJ2-3, with D perhaps matching TRBD2 (6 bases). Germline V gene data show CDR1 as SEHNR and CDR2 as FQNEAQ (reference sequence). The V end lost 4 bases, the J end lost 2 bases, and 16 bases lay between the germline ends. CDR3 length: 16 residues. The CDR3 DNA is TGTGCCAGCAGCTCCACCCAGGGACTTCACACAGATACGCAGTATTTT. As protein: CASSSTQGLHTDTQYF.

The genes are TRBV29-1 and TRBJ2-7; possibly TRBD2 for D (6 bases). V lost 0 bases to trimming and J lost 3 bases, with 12 bases between them. The CDR3 spans 14 residues. CDR1 is SQVTM, CDR2 ANQGSEA, per germline. The CDR3 DNA reads TGCAGCGTTGAAGATCCGGGGGTTAGCTACGAGCAGTACTTC. Protein product: CSVEDPGVSYEQYF.

This chain links TRBV7-6 with TRBJ2-1, with 12 positions matching TRBD2. With 4 bases clipped from V and 5 bases from J, the junction kept 6 bases outside the gene matches. CDR1 SGHVS and CDR2 FNYEAQ come from the germline V gene. This CDR3 has 16 residues. This chain's CDR3 is CASSSELAGGNNEQFF. The CDR3 bases are TGTGCCAGCAGCTCAGAACTAGCGGGAGGAAACAATGAGCAGTTCTTC.

A note on this clonotype: An end of the junction differs from the germline gene, which may be a read error. The chain employs TRBV20-1 and TRBJ1-5; 7 bases align to TRBD1. CDR1 and CDR2 from the germline V gene are DFQATT and SNEGSKA (reference sequence). The CDR3 has 16 residues. CDR3 sequence (DNA): TGCGGTGCTAGAGATGAGACAGGGCATAGCAATCAGCCCCGGCATTTT. Residues: CGARDETGHSNQPRHF.

The V gene is TRBV20-1, the J gene TRBJ2-7, with TRBD1 matching 7 bases. This CDR3 has 14 residues. J gave up 2 bases and V 2 bases, and 6 bases lay outside the gene matches. CDR1 is DFQATT and CDR2 is SNEGSKA in the germline V gene (reference sequence). CDR3 DNA sequence: TGCAGTGCTAGACAAACCGGGACAGCCTACGAGCAGTACTTC. Encoded protein: CSARQTGTAYEQYF.